The clone carrying this T cell receptor beta chain was recorded many times. Construction of TCR beta libraries relied on iRepertoire HTBI primers and on Arm-PCR targeting CDR3 regions. Each CDR3 protein gets one entry after TCRdb re-called the multiplex PCR reads with MiXCR. This repertoire shows approximately 440,000 distinct CDR3 sequences, 15% to 20% found once; its top ten account for approximately 12%. V lost 4 bases, J lost 6 bases, and 9 bases stayed unmatched. This CDR3 spans 16 amino acids. Germline assignment: CDR1 KGHDR and CDR2 SFDVKD. The time point: newly diagnosed GD, antithyroid drugs for less than 3 months. PBMCs were the source of the RNA used for TCR sequencing. The source of the sample is a study of regulatory T cells in long-lasting Graves disease. The same data also contributed to another study, on T cells in Graves' hyperthyroidism and ophthalmopathy. This second study says: Among thyroid clonotypes expanded above 0.001, most also appeared in blood. Ophthalmopathy and stable hyperthyroidism were separated by a 13 V-J model. The model's output predicted ophthalmopathy at a median of about 5.9 months prior to onset.

The receptor was derived from a man aged 40-49 years with Graves disease. The gene calls are TRBV24-1 and TRBJ1-5; 9 bases map to TRBD1. The sequences come from peripheral blood mononuclear cells (PBMCs), collected at new diagnosis, from a patient treated with antithyroid drugs. CDR3 loop: CATSDPRQGEGQPQHF. The DNA for the CDR3 is TGTGCCACCAGTGACCCGAGACAGGGGGAGGGTCAGCCCCAGCATTTT.